The clone carrying this T cell receptor (beta chain) was counted between two and nine times. This sample was included in a study of PD-L1 blockade in urothelial cancer. Study-wide background: Patients started atezolizumab around 2014, 1,200 mg intravenously every 3 weeks. Blood was subjected to analysis at 3 weeks (second dose) and 6 weeks following treatment start. When blood samples were assessed, the median T cell count was 141,255.

CDR3 length: 13 residues. V gave up 6 bases and J gave up 6 bases, with 14 bases separating them. Germline V gene data show CDR1 as MGHRA and CDR2 as YSYEKL. Indicated time point: pretreatment peripheral blood. Metastatic or locally advanced urothelial carcinoma was present in the patients. Clones were sequenced by immunoSEQ multiplex PCR, and TCRdb holds only the in-frame ones, with some missing. The sample carries 55,000 to 75,000 clones, about 81% recorded once. The sequence came from a man between 65 and 85 years old with urothelial cancer. Sequences were derived from PBMCs, sampled around atezolizumab (anti-PD-L1) treatment. The chain joins TRBV4-1 to TRBJ1-1; the D gene is possibly TRBD1 (6 bases). CDR3 region: CASSEGERPEAFF. CDR3 nucleotide sequence: TGCGCCAGCAGTGAGGGGGAGAGACCTGAAGCTTTCTTT.